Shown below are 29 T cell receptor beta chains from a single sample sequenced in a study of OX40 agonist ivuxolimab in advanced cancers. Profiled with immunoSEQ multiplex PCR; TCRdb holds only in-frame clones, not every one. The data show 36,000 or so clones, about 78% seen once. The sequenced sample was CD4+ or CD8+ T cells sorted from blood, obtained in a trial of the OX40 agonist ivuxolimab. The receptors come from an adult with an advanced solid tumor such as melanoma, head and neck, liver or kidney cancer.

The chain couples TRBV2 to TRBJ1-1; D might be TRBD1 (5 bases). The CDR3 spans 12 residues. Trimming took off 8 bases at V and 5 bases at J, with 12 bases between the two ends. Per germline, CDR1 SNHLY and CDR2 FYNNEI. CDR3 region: CASGTKKTEAFF. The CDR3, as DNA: TGTGCCAGCGGGACTAAAAAAACTGAAGCTTTCTTT.

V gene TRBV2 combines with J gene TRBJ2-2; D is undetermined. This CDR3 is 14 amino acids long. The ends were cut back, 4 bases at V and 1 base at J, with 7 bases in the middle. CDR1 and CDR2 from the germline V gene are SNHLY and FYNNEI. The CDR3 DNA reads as TGTGCCAGCAGTGGAGTTAGGAACACCGGGGAGCTGTTTTTT. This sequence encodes CASSGVRNTGELFF.

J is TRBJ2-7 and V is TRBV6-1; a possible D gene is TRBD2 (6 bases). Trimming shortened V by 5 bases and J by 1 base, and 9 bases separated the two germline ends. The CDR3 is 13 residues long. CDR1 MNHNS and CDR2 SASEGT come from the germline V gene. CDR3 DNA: TGTGCCAGCAGTCGCGGGGCGTCCTACGAGCAGTACTTC. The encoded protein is CASSRGASYEQYF.

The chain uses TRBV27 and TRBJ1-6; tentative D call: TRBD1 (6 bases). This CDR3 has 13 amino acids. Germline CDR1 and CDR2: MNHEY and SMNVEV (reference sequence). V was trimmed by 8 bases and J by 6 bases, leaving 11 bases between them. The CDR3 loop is CASGTQGNSPLHF. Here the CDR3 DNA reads TGTGCCAGCGGAACACAGGGTAATTCACCCCTCCACTTT.

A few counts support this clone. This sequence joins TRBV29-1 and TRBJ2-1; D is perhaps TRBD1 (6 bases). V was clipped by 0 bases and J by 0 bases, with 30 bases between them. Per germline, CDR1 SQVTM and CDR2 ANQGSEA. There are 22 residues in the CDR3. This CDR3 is CSVEDYSLRRTVESSSYNEQFF. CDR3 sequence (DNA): TGCAGCGTTGAAGATTACTCCCTCCGAAGGACAGTAGAATCGAGCTCCTACAATGAGCAGTTCTTC.

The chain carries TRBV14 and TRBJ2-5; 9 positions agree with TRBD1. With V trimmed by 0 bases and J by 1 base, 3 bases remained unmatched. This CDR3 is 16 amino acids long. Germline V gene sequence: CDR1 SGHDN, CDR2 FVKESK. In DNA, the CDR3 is TGTGCCAGCAGCCAAGATACAGGGGGCCCCCAAGAGACCCAGTACTTC. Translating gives CASSQDTGGPQETQYF. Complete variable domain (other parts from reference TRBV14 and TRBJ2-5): EAGVTQFPSHSVIEKGQTVTLRCDPISGHDNLYWYRRVMGKEIKFLLHFVKESKQDESGMPNNRFLAERTGGTYSTLKVQPAELEDSGVYFCASSQDTGGPQETQYFGPGTRLLVL.

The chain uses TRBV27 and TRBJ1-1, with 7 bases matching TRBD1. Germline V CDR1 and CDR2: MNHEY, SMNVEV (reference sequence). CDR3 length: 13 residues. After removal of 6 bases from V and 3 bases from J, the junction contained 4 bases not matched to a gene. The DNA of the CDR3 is TGTGCCAGCAGCCGAACAGGGGACACTGAAGCTTTCTTT. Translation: CASSRTGDTEAFF.

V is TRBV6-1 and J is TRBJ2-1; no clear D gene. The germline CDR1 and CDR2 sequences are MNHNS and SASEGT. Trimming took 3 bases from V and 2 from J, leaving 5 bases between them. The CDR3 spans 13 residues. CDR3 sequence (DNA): TGTGCCAGCAGTGACACAACCTACAATGAGCAGTTCTTC. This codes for CASSDTTYNEQFF.

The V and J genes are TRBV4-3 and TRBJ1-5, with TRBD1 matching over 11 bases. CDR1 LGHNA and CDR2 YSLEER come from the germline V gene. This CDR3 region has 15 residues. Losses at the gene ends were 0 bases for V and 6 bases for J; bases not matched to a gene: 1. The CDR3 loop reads CASSQDGTGGQPQHF. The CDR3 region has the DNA TGCGCCAGCAGCCAAGATGGGACAGGGGGTCAGCCCCAGCATTTT.

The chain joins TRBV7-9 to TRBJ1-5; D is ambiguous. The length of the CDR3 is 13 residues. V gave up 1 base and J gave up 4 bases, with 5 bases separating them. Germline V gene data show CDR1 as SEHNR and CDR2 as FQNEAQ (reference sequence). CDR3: CASSLDENQPQHF. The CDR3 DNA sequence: TGTGCCAGCAGCTTAGATGAGAATCAGCCCCAGCATTTT.

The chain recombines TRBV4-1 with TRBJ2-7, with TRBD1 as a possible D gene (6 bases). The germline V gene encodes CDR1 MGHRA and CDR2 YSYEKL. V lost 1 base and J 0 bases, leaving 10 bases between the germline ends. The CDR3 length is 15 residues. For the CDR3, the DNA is TGCGCCAGCAGCCAAGTCCCGGGACACTCCTACGAGCAGTACTTC. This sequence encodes CASSQVPGHSYEQYF.

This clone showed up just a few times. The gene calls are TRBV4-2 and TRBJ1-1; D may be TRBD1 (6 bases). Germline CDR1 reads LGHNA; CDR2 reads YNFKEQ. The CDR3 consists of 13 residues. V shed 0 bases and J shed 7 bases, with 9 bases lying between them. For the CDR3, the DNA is TGTGCCAGCAGCCAAGAGGGGGCAAGTGAAGCTTTCTTT. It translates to CASSQEGASEAFF.

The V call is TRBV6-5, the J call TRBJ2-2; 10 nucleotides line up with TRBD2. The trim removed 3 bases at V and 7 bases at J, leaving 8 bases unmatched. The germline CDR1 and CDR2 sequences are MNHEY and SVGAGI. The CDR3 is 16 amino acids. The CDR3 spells CASSYYSGRSDGELFF. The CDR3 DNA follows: TGTGCCAGCAGTTATTATAGCGGGAGGTCGGACGGGGAGCTGTTTTTT.

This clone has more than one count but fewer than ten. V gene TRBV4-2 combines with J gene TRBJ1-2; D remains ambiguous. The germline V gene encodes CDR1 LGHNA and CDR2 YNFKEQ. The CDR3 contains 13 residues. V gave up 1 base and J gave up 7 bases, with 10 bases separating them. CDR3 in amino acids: CASSQALGVGYTF. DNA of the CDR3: TGTGCCAGCAGCCAAGCTCTTGGGGTTGGCTACACCTTC.

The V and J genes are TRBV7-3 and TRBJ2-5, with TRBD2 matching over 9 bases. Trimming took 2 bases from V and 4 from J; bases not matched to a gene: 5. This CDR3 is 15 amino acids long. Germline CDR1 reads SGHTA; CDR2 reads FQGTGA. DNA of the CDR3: TGTGCCAGCAGCTTAGTAGCGGGGGTTTCAGAGACCCAGTACTTC. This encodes CASSLVAGVSETQYF.

The CDR3 here is CAWSVTPTSTDTQYF. The CDR3 bases are TGTGCCTGGAGTGTTACACCCACAAGCACAGATACGCAGTATTTT. V usage is TRBV30 and J usage is TRBJ2-3, with D unclear. Per the germline V gene, CDR1 is GTSNPN and CDR2 is SVGIG (reference sequence). V was pared by 0 bases and J by 0 bases, with 10 bases between. The CDR3 runs 15 residues.

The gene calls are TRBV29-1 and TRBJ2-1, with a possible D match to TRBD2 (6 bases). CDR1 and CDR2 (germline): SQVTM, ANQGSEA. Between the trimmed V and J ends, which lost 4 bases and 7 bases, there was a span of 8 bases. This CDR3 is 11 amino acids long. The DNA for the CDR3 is TGCAGCGTTGGTGGGGGGAATGAGCAGTTCTTC. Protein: CSVGGGNEQFF.

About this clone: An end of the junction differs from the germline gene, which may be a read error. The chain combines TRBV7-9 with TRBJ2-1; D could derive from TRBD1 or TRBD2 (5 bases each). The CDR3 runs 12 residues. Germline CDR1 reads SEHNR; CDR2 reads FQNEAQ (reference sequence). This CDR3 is CASSLAGIEQFF. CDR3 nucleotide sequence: TGTGCCAGCAGCCTAGCAGGGATTGAGCAGTTCTTC. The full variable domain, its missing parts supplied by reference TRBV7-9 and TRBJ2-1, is DTGVSQNPRHKITKRGQNVTFRCDPISEHNRLYWYRQTLGQGPEFLTYFQNEAQLEKSRLLSDRFSAERPKGSFSTLEIQRTEQGDSAMYLCASSLAGIEQFFGPGTRLTVL.

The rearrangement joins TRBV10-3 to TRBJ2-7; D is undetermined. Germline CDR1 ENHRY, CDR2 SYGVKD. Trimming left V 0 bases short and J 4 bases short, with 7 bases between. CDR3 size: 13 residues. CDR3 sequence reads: CAISESRVYEQYF. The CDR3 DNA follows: TGTGCCATCAGTGAGTCGAGAGTTTACGAGCAGTACTTC.

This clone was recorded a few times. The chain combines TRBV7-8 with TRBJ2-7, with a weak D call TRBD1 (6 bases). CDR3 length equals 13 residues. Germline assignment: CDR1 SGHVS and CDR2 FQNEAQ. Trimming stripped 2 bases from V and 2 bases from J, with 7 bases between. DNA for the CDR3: TGTGCCAGCAGCTTAAGGACAGCCTACGAGCAGTACTTC. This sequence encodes CASSLRTAYEQYF. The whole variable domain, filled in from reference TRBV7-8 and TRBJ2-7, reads GAGVSQSPRYKVAKRGQDVALRCDPISGHVSLFWYQQALGQGPEFLTYFQNEAQLDKSGLPSDRFFAERPEGSVSTLKIQRTQQEDSAVYLCASSLRTAYEQYFGPGTRLTVT.

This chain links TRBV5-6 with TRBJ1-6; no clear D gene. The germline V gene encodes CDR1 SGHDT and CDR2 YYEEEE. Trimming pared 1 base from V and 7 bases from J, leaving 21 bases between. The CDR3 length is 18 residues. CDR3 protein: CASSLMVLSDWGNSPLHF. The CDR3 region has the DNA TGTGCCAGCAGCTTGATGGTCCTCTCGGACTGGGGAAATTCACCCCTCCACTTT.

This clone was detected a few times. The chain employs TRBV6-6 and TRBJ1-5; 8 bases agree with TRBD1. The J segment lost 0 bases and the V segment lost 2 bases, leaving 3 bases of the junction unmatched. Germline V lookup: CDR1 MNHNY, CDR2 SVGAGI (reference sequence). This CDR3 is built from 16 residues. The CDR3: CASSYETGDSNQPQHF. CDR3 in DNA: TGTGCCAGCAGTTACGAGACAGGGGATAGCAATCAGCCCCAGCATTTT.

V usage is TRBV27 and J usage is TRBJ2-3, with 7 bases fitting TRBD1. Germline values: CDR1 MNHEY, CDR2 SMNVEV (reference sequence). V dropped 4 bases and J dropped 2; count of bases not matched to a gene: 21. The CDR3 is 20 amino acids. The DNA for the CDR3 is TGTGCCAGCAGTTCTGAGACAGGGCTGGTTCTGGAGTGGGACACAGATACGCAGTATTTT. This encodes CASSSETGLVLEWDTDTQYF.

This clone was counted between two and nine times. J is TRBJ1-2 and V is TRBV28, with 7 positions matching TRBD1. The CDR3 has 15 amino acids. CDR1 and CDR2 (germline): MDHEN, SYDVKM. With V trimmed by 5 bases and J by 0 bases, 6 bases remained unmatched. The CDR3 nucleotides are TGTGCCAGCAGTCCCAGGACAGGAACTAACTATGGCTACACCTTC. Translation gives CASSPRTGTNYGYTF.

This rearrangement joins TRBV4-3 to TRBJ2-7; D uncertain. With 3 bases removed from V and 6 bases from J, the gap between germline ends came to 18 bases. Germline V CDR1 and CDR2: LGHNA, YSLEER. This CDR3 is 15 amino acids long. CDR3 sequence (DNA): TGCGCCAGCAGCCAGCTCCCCCTTGTGAGGAGCGAGCAGTACTTC. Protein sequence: CASSQLPLVRSEQYF.

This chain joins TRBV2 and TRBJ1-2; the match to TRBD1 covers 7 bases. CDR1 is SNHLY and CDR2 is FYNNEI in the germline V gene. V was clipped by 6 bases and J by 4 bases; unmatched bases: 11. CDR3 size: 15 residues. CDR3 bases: TGTGCCAGCAGGGGCGATAGGGGGCGCGGCTATGGCTACACCTTC. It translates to CASRGDRGRGYGYTF.

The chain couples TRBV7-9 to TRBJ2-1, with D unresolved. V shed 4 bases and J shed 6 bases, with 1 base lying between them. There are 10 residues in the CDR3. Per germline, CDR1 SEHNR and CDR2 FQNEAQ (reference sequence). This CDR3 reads CASSSNEQFF. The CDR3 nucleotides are TGTGCCAGCAGCTCCAATGAGCAGTTCTTC. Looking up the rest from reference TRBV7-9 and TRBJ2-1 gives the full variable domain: DTGVSQNPRHKITKRGQNVTFRCDPISEHNRLYWYRQTLGQGPEFLTYFQNEAQLEKSRLLSDRFSAERPKGSFSTLEIQRTEQGDSAMYLCASSSNEQFFGPGTRLTVL.

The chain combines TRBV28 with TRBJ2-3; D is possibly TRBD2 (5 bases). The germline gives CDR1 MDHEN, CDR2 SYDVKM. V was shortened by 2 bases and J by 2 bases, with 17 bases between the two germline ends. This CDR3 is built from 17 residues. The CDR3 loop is CASSLRTTRTFTDTQYF. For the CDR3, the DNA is TGTGCCAGCAGTTTACGCACCACTAGGACCTTCACAGATACGCAGTATTTT.

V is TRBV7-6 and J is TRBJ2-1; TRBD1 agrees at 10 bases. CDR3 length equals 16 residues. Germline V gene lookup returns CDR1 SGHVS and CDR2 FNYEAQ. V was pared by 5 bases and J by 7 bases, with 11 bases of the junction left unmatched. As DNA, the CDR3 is TGTGCCAGCAGCCCAAGGGGACAGGGGTTTCAGAATGAGCAGTTCTTC. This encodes CASSPRGQGFQNEQFF.